This TCR beta chain was obtained from a study of blood T cell repertoires in COVID-19. Whole-study context: PBMCs, B-cell-depleted T cells, or T cells were the source of the cDNA or gDNA that made up the material.

Per the germline V gene, CDR1 is MDHEN and CDR2 is SYDVKM. The CDR3 covers 17 residues. The V segment lost 4 bases and the J segment 8 bases; nucleotides outside the gene matches: 15. Per the authors' pipeline: Amplification of reference gene primers was used by the study to estimate nucleated cell counts. Measured with immunoSEQ multiplex PCR; TCRdb has only the in-frame clones, and not every one. Clone size and V and J calls were adopted from that table, with D and trimming inferred from the DNA. Found here are 30,000 to 40,000 clones, around 90% of them singletons; the top ten hold around 15%. This sequence originates from a man between 60 and 75 years old with active COVID-19. The chain employs TRBV28 and TRBJ1-5, with 9 bases aligning to TRBD1. Sequenced input: peripheral blood. CDR3 coding DNA: TGTGCCAGCAGTTCACCGGGACAGGGATTCGACGTTAAGCCCCAGCATTTT. It encodes CASSSPGQGFDVKPQHF.